This T cell receptor (beta chain) was identified in a study of shared clonotypes between healthy human individuals. Concerning this clone itself: Antigen unknown.

The CDR3 has 16 amino acids. The V gene end was trimmed by 4 bases and the J gene end by 7 bases; junction bases not matched to a gene: 12. Germline values: CDR1 MNHNY, CDR2 SVGAGI (reference sequence). Whole-study results and caveats: Among the subsets, naive ones generally showed larger estimated richness than memory ones.

The repertoire was sequenced with immunoSEQ multiplex PCR; TCRdb's copy has only in-frame clones and lacks some. The sample includes fewer than 3 million clones, about 90% of them seen just once. Sequenced material: naive CD4+ T cells from PBMCs. Subset of the sample: CD45RA+ positively selected. The chain recombines TRBV6-6 with TRBJ2-3; TRBD1 matches at 9 bases. The sequence came from a man between 18 and 29 years old in good health. Some clones in this sample may be carry-over from other donors' samples. CDR3 in amino acids: CASSWTGTGIMNTQYF. The CDR3 DNA is TGTGCCAGCAGTTGGACCGGGACAGGGATTATGAATACGCAGTATTTT.